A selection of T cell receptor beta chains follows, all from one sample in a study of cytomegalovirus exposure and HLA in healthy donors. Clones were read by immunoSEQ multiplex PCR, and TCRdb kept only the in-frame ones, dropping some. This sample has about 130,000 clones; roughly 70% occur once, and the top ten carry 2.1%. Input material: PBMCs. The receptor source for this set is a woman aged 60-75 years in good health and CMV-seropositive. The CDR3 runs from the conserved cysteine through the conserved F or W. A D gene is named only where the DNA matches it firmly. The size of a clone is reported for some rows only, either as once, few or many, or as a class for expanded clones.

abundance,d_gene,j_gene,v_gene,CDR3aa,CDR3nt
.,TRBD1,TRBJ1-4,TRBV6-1,CASSEASGTANEKLFF,TGTGCCAGCAGTGAAGCCTCCGGGACAGCGAATGAAAAACTGTTTTTT
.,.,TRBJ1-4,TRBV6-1,CASSAGEGSEKLFF,TGTGCCAGCAGCGCAGGGGAGGGCAGTGAAAAACTGTTTTTT
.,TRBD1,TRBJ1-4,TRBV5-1,CASREGTGNEKLFF,TGCGCCAGCAGAGAAGGGACAGGGAACGAAAAACTGTTTTTT
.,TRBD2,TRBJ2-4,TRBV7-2,CASSLSLLLGRDIQYF,TGTGCCAGCAGCTTATCCCTGTTACTAGGGAGGGACATTCAGTACTTC
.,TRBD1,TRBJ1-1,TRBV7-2,CASRTGGRGTEAFF,TGTGCCAGCCGGACAGGGGGTAGGGGCACTGAAGCTTTCTTT
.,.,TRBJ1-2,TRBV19,CASSQWPGLRGYTF,TGTGCCAGTAGTCAATGGCCGGGGTTGCGAGGCTACACCTTC
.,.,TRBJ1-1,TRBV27,CASSRSGVNTEAFF,TGTGCCAGCAGCCGTTCCGGAGTGAACACTGAAGCTTTCTTT
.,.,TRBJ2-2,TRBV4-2,CASSRVTGSSTGELFF,TGTGCCAGCAGCCGAGTGACAGGCAGTAGCACCGGGGAGCTGTTTTTT
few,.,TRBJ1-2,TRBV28,CASSFGAGRLGYTF,TGTGCCAGCAGTTTTGGAGCAGGGAGGTTAGGCTACACCTTC
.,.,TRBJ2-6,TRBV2,CASSEDPSAGWAGANVLTF,TGTGCCAGCAGTGAAGACCCCTCGGCAGGGTGGGCTGGGGCCAACGTCCTGACTTTC
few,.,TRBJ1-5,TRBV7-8,CASSLVSFNQPQHF,TGTGCCAGCAGCTTAGTGTCGTTCAATCAGCCCCAGCATTTT
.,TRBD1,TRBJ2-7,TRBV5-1,CASSRGQGGDEQYF,TGCGCCAGCAGCCGGGGACAGGGCGGCGACGAGCAGTACTTC
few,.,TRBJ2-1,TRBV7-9,CASSLATRGIYNEQFF,TGTGCCAGCAGCTTAGCGACTAGGGGAATCTACAATGAGCAGTTCTTC
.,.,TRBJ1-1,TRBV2,CASRTGSPGSEAFF,TGTGCCAGCAGAACAGGTTCCCCGGGCTCTGAAGCTTTCTTT
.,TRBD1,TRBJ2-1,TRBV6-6,CASTKQGWDEQFF,TGTGCCAGCACTAAACAGGGGTGGGATGAGCAGTTCTTC
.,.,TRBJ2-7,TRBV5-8,CASSLDRSYEQYF,TGTGCCAGCAGCTTGGACAGGTCCTACGAGCAGTACTTC
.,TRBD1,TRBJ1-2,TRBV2,CASSVTGGKGYGYTF,TGTGCCAGCAGTGTAACAGGGGGAAAGGGCTATGGCTACACCTTC
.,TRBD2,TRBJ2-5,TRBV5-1,CASSFGTSGETQYF,TGCGCCAGCAGCTTCGGGACTAGCGGAGAGACCCAGTACTTC
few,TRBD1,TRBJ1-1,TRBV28,CASSLSGQVRFNTEAFF,TGTGCCAGCAGTTTATCGGGACAGGTGAGATTTAACACTGAAGCTTTCTTT
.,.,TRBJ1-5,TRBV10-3,CAISESQGNQPQHF,TGTGCCATCAGTGAGTCGCAGGGCAATCAGCCCCAGCATTTT
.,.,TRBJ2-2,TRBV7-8,CASSLVEVRYTGELFF,TGTGCCAGCAGCTTAGTGGAGGTCCGGTACACCGGGGAGCTGTTTTTT
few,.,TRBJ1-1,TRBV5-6,CASGYRLLNTEAFF,TGTGCCAGCGGCTACAGGTTGTTAAACACTGAAGCTTTCTTT
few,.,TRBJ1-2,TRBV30,CAWSSEEGGYTF,TGTGCCTGGAGTTCGGAGGAGGGAGGCTACACCTTC
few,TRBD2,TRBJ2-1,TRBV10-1,CASSGGTSPNNEQFF,TGCGCCAGCAGCGGAGGGACTAGCCCCAACAATGAGCAGTTCTTC
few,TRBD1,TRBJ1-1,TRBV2,CASSDWQGGIEAFF,TGTGCCAGCAGTGATTGGCAGGGGGGAATCGAAGCTTTCTTT
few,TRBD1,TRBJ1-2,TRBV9,CASSAAGTGNVMTNYGYTF,TGTGCCAGCAGCGCCGCCGGGACAGGGAACGTTATGACTAACTATGGCTACACCTTC
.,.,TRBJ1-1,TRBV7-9,CASSKGVSNTEAFF,TGTGCCAGCAGCAAAGGGGTGTCGAACACTGAAGCTTTCTTT
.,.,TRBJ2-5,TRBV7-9,CASSLPRGQETQYF,TGTGCCAGCAGCCTTCCTCGGGGGCAAGAGACCCAGTACTTC
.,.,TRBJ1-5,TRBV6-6,CASSTGQISNQPQHF,TGTGCCAGCAGTACCGGACAGATTAGCAATCAGCCCCAGCATTTT
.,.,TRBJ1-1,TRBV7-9,CASSLATDRPEAFF,TGTGCCAGCAGCTTAGCGACCGACAGGCCCGAAGCTTTCTTT
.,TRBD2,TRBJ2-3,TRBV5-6,CASSLFLAGVTDTQYF,TGTGCCAGCAGCTTGTTCCTAGCGGGGGTCACAGATACGCAGTATTTT
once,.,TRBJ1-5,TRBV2,CASSVDGAQPQHF,TGTGCCAGCAGTGTCGATGGGGCTCAGCCCCAGCATTTT
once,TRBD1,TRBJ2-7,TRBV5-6,CASSLRDRGFYEQYF,TGTGCCAGCAGCTTGCGAGACAGGGGTTTCTACGAGCAGTACTTC
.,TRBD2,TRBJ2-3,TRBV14,CASSRRLAGDSIDTQYF,TGTGCCAGCAGCCGACGACTAGCGGGGGACAGCATTGATACGCAGTATTTT
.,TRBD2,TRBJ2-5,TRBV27,CASSSLGLARETQYF,TGTGCCAGCAGTTCCTTGGGACTAGCCAGGGAGACCCAGTACTTC